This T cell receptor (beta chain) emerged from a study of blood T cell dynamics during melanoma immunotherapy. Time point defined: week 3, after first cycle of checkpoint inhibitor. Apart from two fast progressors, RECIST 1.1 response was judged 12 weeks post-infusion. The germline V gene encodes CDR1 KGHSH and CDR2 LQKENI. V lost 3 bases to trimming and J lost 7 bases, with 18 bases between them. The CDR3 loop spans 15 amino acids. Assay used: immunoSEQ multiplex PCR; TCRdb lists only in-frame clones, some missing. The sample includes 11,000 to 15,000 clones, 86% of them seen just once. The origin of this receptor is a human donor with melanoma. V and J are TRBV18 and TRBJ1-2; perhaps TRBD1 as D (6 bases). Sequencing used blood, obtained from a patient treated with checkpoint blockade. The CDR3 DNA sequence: TGTGCCAGCTCACCGTTTGCAAACAGGGTCGGTGGCTACACCTTC. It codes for CASSPFANRVGGYTF.